This is a list of T cell receptor beta chains from one sample in a study of cytomegalovirus exposure and HLA in healthy donors. Repertoires were generated with immunoSEQ multiplex PCR, while TCRdb's copy carries only in-frame clones and drops some. The sample lists about 130,000 clones; around three quarters were seen once. Sequencing was carried out using PBMCs. These receptor sequences come from a man aged 18 to 29 in good health and CMV-seronegative. The CDR3 runs from the conserved cysteine through the conserved F or W. Each record gives: V gene, J gene, D gene, clone size, CDR3 protein, CDR3 DNA. D genes are given only for firm matches. Clone size is given for some rows only: seen once, a few or many times, or a class if the clone is expanded.

v_call: TRBV9; j_call: TRBJ2-7; d_call: TRBD1; clone_size: once; cdr3_aa: CASSVDGQGVYEQYF; cdr3_nt: TGTGCCAGCAGCGTAGACGGACAGGGGGTCTACGAGCAGTACTTC
v_call: TRBV5-1; j_call: TRBJ2-3; d_call: TRBD2; clone_size: once; cdr3_aa: CASSSSRLAGLLRGPDTQYF; cdr3_nt: TGCGCCAGCAGCTCCTCGAGACTAGCGGGCCTTCTCAGAGGGCCAGATACGCAGTATTTT
v_call: TRBV2; j_call: TRBJ2-4; d_call: TRBD1; clone_size: -; cdr3_aa: CASKIEGQIKNIQYF; cdr3_nt: TGTGCCAGCAAAATAGAGGGACAGATCAAAAACATTCAGTACTTC
v_call: TRBV18; j_call: TRBJ2-5; d_call: TRBD1; clone_size: -; cdr3_aa: CASSPITGELQETQYF; cdr3_nt: TGTGCCAGCTCACCCATTACAGGGGAGCTCCAAGAGACCCAGTACTTC
v_call: TRBV28; j_call: TRBJ2-5; d_call: TRBD2; clone_size: once; cdr3_aa: CASSWGGKGTQYF; cdr3_nt: TGTGCCAGCAGTTGGGGGGGGAAAGGGACCCAGTACTTC
v_call: TRBV6-6; j_call: TRBJ1-1; d_call: -; clone_size: -; cdr3_aa: CASSYSNGADTEAFF; cdr3_nt: TGTGCCAGCAGTTACTCAAATGGAGCGGACACTGAAGCTTTCTTT
v_call: TRBV9; j_call: TRBJ2-3; d_call: TRBD2; clone_size: -; cdr3_aa: CASSNGLAGVDTQYF; cdr3_nt: TGTGCCAGCAGCAACGGACTAGCGGGAGTTGATACGCAGTATTTT
v_call: TRBV30; j_call: TRBJ2-3; d_call: TRBD2; clone_size: -; cdr3_aa: CAWSVLAASTDTQYF; cdr3_nt: TGTGCCTGGAGTGTACTAGCGGCGAGCACAGATACGCAGTATTTT
v_call: TRBV7-2; j_call: TRBJ1-1; d_call: TRBD1; clone_size: -; cdr3_aa: CASSRNDRGEAFF; cdr3_nt: TGTGCCAGCAGCCGGAACGACAGGGGTGAAGCTTTCTTT
v_call: TRBV21-1; j_call: TRBJ2-1; d_call: -; clone_size: -; cdr3_aa: CASSKALTGGRARQFF; cdr3_nt: TGTGCCAGCAGCAAAGCCCTTACTGGCGGGAGGGCCAGGCAGTTCTTC
v_call: TRBV7-2; j_call: TRBJ2-2; d_call: -; clone_size: -; cdr3_aa: CASSPREYTGELFF; cdr3_nt: TGTGCCAGCAGCCCCAGGGAATACACCGGGGAGCTGTTTTTT